This T cell receptor beta chain was identified during a study of cytomegalovirus exposure and HLA in healthy donors (dated by TCRdb to 2017 to 2019). Context from the whole study: An earlier analysis of some 600 of the donors reported 250 to 350 Gb of sequence data and 117 million unique TCR beta sequences obtained from 180 million or so T cells. Approximately 310 gigabases of sequencing data and approximately 93 million unique TCR sequences were included in an early release covering about 700 HLA-typed donors. The genetic ancestry cluster associated with self-reported Caucasian donors included roughly four fifths of the roughly 390 genotyped donors. The study aimed to test whether cataloging public T cell receptors could reveal signatures of past pathogen exposure. The study profiled the T cell repertoires of about 720 subjects by immunosequencing and related them to cytomegalovirus serostatus. Besides the first cohort of about 730 subjects, a separate validation cohort made up of roughly 120 different subjects was used. The study combined high-throughput TCR immunosequencing, statistical association of individual TCRs with disease status, and machine learning to predict cytomegalovirus infection status. A later analysis re-examined previously published TCR beta repertoires from roughly 650 donors and added high-resolution HLA genotyping to investigate patterns of TCR occurrence. In the later analysis, no new phenotypic data were used to find candidate immune exposures; instead, reliance was placed on TCR beta sequences and their occurrence across donors. To decide whether each TCR beta V gene segment behaved as functional or pseudogenic, an earlier analysis of nearly 600 of the donors relied on high-throughput TCR beta sequencing. Alongside the repertoire data, information on donor age, sex, ethnicity and CMV serostatus was compiled. A later genetic analysis used genome-wide SNP genotypes for 398 of the 666 donors, treating that subset as a discovery cohort. Every discovery cohort repertoire had been produced on one sequencing platform. HLA typing included class I and class II loci at four-digit resolution. Typing coverage differed by locus: A, B, C, DRB1 and DQB1 were typed in about 620-630 donors, DQA1 in roughly 510, DPA1 in some 610, and DPB1 in 450 to 490. About five DR-DQ haplotypes were handled as single units for association and clustering, since linkage in the cohort was strong. On average, roughly 250,000 unique TCR beta nucleotide sequences were sequenced per donor among 398 genotyped donors of the cohort, with roughly 19% of those sequences being non-productive.

The germline V gene gives CDR1 as SGHRS and CDR2 as YFSETQ. Trimming accounts for 0 bases at V and 8 bases at J, while the number of junction bases matched to no gene is 3. From cysteine to phenylalanine, the CDR3 is 15 amino acids long. Left in the record is the CDR3 DNA by itself, 45 bases read in frame from the first base. For this clone: The specificity of this receptor is unknown. One base away there is no much larger clone; base qualities are not given. Other DNA variants within this sample encode the same CDR3.

The cohort comprised 710 or so healthy bone marrow donors. At the time of sampling, all cohort members were nominally healthy, though unrecorded immune exposures were likely present. The donor tested CMV seropositive and was one of the 289 seropositive cohort members. Each donor provided a peripheral blood sample, and peripheral blood mononuclear cells were used for TCR beta sequencing. Genomic DNA extraction from the blood cell samples was performed with the Qiagen DNeasy Blood Extraction Kit. The full study reports these points: Only TCR beta chains were sequenced in this cohort, and the absence of alpha or paired-chain data limited detectable features. Most TCR sequences were observed very rarely across donors, whereas some public TCRs were present in many individuals. The only immune exposure information available for the cohort was CMV serostatus. According to a later analysis, most CMV-associated TCR beta chains appeared to be HLA-restricted, and the HLA associations seemed to be driven largely by CMV exposure. According to a later genetic analysis, donors in an Asian-associated ancestry cluster had fewer N-insertions in productive TCRs than the approximately 670-donor mean. The authors suggested that the approach could potentially be extended to other disease states and immunological phenotypes. The study listed around 160 TCR beta chains as associated with cytomegalovirus. When HLA alleles, especially DR and DQ, strongly co-occurred, TCR associations were difficult to assign to individual alleles. At a false discovery rate of 0.05, a later analysis linked 15,000 to 20,000 TCR beta sequences to specific HLA alleles. Because HLA typing was unavailable for some donors at each locus, only the typed subset was used in association tests. According to a later analysis, TCR association rates differed among HLA loci, with DRB1 alleles showing the most associated TCRs and HLA-C alleles showing the fewest. Roughly uniform sequencing depth across donors was assumed in presence/absence analyses, although this assumption may not hold. A later analysis found that HLA-associated TCR beta chains were more clonally expanded and had lower generation probabilities than equally common non-associated chains. In a later analysis, several top co-occurrence clusters were reported to appear linked to parvovirus B19, influenza, CMV and Epstein-Barr virus. Cytomegalovirus status was reported to be diagnosed by the classifier with high specificity and sensitivity in both the original and validation cohorts. A later genetic analysis associated a missense DCLRE1C variant with V-gene and J-gene trimming of TCR beta chains, and an independent cohort replicated the association. Correlated functional status among segregating V segments might reflect linkage disequilibrium, but an unknown experimental factor could not be ruled out. A group of highly shared sequence variants was considered likely to be a technical artifact of the sequencing pipeline. Because counts were too low, roughly 18 rarely observed V segments, including chromosome 9 orphons, were left out of the earlier analysis of some 640 of the donors. Some IMGT-functional V segments, including TRBV6-2 and TRBV6-3, could not be distinguished by the 87-base-pair reads and were therefore excluded. A further reported finding was that TCR beta sequences accurately predicted the HLA-A and HLA-B alleles for most subjects in the first cohort. In an earlier analysis of about 540 of the donors, most TCR beta V segments were observed in productive rearrangements about 87% or about 30% of the time, broadly matching IMGT annotations. A few of the identified cytomegalovirus-associated TCR beta chains were confirmed in vitro to be specific for cytomegalovirus antigens.

Receptor amplification or capture employed the immunoSEQ multiplex PCR assay. The multiplex PCR relied on a mix of 60 forward primers for TCR Vbeta segments and 13 reverse primers for TCR Jbeta segments. Amplification of the CDR3 region of rearranged TCR beta genes was performed with a multiplex PCR assay on genomic DNA. The Illumina HiSeq System was used to sequence the amplified TCR beta libraries as 87-base-pair reads. Per the original workflow: In a later analysis, tens of millions of unique TCR beta chains were counted across the 666 repertoires, and around 11 million of these chains were shared by at least two donors. Raw reads were error-corrected and collapsed into unique sequences by a nearest-neighbor algorithm in which closely related sequences were merged to remove PCR and sequencing errors. To assign V, D and J gene segments, CDR3 sequences were aligned to IMGT reference sequences. Each retained sequence needed at least a six-nucleotide match to both a V gene segment and a J gene segment. Rearrangements were called productive when the CDR3 lacked stop codons and stayed in frame with V and J; all others were non-productive. CDR3 was defined according to IMGT convention as the region running from the second conserved V-encoded cysteine to the conserved J-encoded phenylalanine. In an earlier analysis of approximately 500 of the donors, sequences lacking an unambiguous match to a single V gene segment were excluded. In an earlier analysis of several hundred of the donors, V segments were called functional above 56.7% productive rearrangements and were called segregating when the between-donor standard deviation exceeded 5%. A statistical classification framework was developed to diagnose cytomegalovirus status using the catalog of TCR beta chain sequences. In a later analysis, TCR nucleotide sequences were compared against IMGT/GENE-DB human TR gene sequences so that V and J genes could be assigned. The TCRdist pipeline was used in a later analysis to assign CDR3 sequences and most-parsimonious VDJ recombination scenarios. A later analysis defined each TCR beta chain by its CDR3 amino acid sequence plus V-gene family, and excluded reads lacking a unique V-gene family. To address suspected cross-contamination and a sequencing artifact, a later analysis removed a few hundred highly shared, low-generation-probability nucleotide sequences. In a later analysis, a clonal expansion index for each public chain was calculated from normalized within-repertoire ranks of inferred template counts. Generation probabilities in a later analysis came from a VDJ recombination model fitted to out-of-frame rearrangements, and those results were checked against IGoR. In a later analysis, TCR-TCR, TCR-HLA and TCR-CMV co-occurrence was scored with hypergeometric tests, and a repertoire-size bias correction was applied to TCR pairs. A later analysis estimated false discovery rates by permuting HLA or CMV assignments 20 times. In a later analysis, co-occurring TCRs were grouped using DBSCAN, with TCRdist sequence similarity added in when clustering inside HLA-allele-positive subsets. For co-occurrence clustering, repertoires with fewer than 30,000 or more than 120,000 public chains were excluded, along with roughly 5 repertoires with anomalous nucleotide sharing. TCRdb took over this immuneACCESS table, retaining in-frame rearrangements with V and J assigned. Such tables are incomplete; in checked studies, under half of the missing clones stem from an unresolved V gene, and the remainder is unexplained. The V and J calls and clone size are taken from that table; D and trimming were inferred from the DNA. This sample gives about 130,000 clones in total; about 71% of them show up just once. The ten most abundant clones make up roughly 3% of the sample.

Sequences were obtained from PBMCs. The TCR sequence derives from a woman aged 55-75 years in good health and CMV-seropositive. The chain is assembled from TRBV5-1 and TRBJ2-1; TRBD1 lines up with 12 middle nucleotides. The nucleotide sequence reads as follows: TGCGCCAGCAGCTTGGAGGGGGACAGGGGGCATGAGCAGTTCTTC. This yields the protein CASSLEGDRGHEQFF. The CDR3, completed at both ends by the reference TRBV5-1 and TRBJ2-1 genes, gives the full variable domain KAGVTQTPRYLIKTRGQQVTLSCSPISGHRSVSWYQQTPGQGLQFLFEYFSETQRNKGNFPGRFSGRQFSNSRSEMNVSTLELGDSALYLCASSLEGDRGHEQFFGPGTRLTVL.